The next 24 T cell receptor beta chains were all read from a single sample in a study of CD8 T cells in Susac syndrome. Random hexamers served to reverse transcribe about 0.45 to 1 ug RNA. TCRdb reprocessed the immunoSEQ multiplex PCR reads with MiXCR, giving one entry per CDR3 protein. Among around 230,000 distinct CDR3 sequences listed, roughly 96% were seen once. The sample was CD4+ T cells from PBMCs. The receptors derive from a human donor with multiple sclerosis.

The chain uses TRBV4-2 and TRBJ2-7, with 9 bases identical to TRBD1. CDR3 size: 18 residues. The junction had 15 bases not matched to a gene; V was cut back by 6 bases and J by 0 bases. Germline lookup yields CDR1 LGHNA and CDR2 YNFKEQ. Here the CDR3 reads CASRKTPVGTGSSYEQYF. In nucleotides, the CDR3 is TGTGCCAGCAGAAAAACTCCAGTCGGGACAGGGAGCTCCTACGAGCAGTACTTC.

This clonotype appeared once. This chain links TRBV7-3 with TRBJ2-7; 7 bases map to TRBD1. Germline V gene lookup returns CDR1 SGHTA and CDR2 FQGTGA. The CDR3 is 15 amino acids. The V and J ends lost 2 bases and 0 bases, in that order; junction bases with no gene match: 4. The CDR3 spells CASSLGTESSYEQYF. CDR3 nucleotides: TGTGCCAGCAGCTTAGGGACAGAAAGCTCCTACGAGCAGTACTTC. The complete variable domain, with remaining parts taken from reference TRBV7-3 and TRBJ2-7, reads GAGVSQTPSNKVTEKGKYVELRCDPISGHTALYWYRQSLGQGPEFLIYFQGTGAADDSGLPNDRFFAVRPEGSVSTLKIQRTERGDSAVYLCASSLGTESSYEQYFGPGTRLTVT.

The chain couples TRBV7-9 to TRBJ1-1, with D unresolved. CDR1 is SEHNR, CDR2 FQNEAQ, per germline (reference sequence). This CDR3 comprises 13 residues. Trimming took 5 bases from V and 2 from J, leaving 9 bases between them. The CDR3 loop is CASSLNVNTEAFF. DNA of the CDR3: TGTGCCAGCAGCCTAAACGTTAACACTGAAGCTTTCTTT.

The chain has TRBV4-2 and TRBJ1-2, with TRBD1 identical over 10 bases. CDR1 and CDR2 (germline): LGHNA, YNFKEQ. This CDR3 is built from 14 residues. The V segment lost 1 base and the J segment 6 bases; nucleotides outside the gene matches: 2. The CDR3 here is CASSQGDRGDGYTF. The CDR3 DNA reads TGTGCCAGCAGCCAAGGGGACAGGGGAGATGGCTACACCTTC.

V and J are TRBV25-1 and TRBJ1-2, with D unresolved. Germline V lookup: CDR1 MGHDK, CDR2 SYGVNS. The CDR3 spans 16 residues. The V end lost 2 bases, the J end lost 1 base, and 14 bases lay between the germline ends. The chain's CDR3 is CASSEGGQEVNYGYTF. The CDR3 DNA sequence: TGTGCCAGCAGTGAAGGAGGCCAGGAGGTTAACTATGGCTACACCTTC.

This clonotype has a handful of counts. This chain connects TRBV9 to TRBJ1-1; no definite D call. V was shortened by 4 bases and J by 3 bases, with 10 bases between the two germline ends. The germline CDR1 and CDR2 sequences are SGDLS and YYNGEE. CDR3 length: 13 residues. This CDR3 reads CASSFSRDTEAFF. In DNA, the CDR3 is TGTGCCAGCAGCTTCAGCCGGGACACTGAAGCTTTCTTT.

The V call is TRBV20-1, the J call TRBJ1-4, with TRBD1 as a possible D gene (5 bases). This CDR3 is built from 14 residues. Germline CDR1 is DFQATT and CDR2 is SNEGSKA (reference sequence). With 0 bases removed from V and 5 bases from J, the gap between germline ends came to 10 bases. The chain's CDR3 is CSARESRGNEKLFF. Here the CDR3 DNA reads TGCAGTGCTAGAGAATCCCGGGGGAATGAAAAACTGTTTTTT.

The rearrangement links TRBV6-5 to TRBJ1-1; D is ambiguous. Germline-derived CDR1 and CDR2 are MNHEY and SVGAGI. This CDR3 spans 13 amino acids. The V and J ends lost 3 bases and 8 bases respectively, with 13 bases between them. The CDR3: CASSYDGTSEAFF. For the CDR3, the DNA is TGTGCCAGCAGTTATGACGGTACCTCCGAAGCTTTCTTT.

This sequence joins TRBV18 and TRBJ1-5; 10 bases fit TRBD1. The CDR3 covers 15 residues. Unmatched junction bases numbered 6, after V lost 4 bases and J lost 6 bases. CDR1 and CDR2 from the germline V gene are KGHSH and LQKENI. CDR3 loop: CASSRGQGHSQPQHF. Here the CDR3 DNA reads TGTGCCAGCTCACGGGGACAGGGGCACTCTCAGCCCCAGCATTTT.

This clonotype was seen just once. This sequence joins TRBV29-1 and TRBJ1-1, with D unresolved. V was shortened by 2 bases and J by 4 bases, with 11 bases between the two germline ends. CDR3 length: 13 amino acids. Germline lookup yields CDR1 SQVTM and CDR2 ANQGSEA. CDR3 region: CSVEHVEGTEAFF. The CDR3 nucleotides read TGCAGCGTTGAACATGTGGAGGGCACTGAAGCTTTCTTT.

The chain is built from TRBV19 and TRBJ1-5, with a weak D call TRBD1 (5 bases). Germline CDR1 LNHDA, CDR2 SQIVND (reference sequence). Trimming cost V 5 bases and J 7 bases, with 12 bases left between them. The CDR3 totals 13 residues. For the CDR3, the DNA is TGTGCCAGTAGTTTAGGGGAGGGCCAGCCCCAGCATTTT. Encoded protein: CASSLGEGQPQHF.

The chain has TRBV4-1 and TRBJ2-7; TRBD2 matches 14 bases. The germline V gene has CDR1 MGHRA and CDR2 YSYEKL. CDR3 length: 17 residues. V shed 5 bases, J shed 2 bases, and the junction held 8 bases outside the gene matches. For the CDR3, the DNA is TGCGCCAGCAGCTTGAGGACTAGCGGGGGGCTCCCCTACGAGCAGTACTTC. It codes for CASSLRTSGGLPYEQYF.

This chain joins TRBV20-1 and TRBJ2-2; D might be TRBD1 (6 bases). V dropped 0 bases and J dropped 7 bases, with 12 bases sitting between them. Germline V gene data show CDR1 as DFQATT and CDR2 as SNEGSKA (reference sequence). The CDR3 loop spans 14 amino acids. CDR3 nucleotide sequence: TGCAGTGCTAGAGAATCCAGGGGCGACGGGGAGCTGTTTTTT. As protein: CSARESRGDGELFF.

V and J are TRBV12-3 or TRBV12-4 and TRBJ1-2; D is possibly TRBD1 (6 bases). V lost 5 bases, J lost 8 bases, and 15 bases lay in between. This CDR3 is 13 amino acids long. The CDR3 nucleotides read TGTGCCAGCAGTCCGCGCCAGGGGTCCGGCTACACCTTC. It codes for CASSPRQGSGYTF.

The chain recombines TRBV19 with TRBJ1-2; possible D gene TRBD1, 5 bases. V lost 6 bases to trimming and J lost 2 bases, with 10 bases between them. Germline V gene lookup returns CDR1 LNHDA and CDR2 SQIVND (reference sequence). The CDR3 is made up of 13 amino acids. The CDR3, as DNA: TGTGCCAGTAGGGCCAGGGTGAACTATGGCTACACCTTC. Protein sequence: CASRARVNYGYTF.

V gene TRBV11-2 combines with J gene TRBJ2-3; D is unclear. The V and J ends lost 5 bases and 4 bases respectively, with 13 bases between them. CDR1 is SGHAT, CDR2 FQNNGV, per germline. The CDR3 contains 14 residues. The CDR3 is CASSLVPPADTQYF. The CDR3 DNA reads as TGTGCCAGCAGCCTGGTCCCTCCGGCAGATACGCAGTATTTT.

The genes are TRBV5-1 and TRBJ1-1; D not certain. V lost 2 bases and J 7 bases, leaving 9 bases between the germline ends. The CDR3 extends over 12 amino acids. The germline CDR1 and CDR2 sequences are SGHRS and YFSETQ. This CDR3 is CASSFSGFEAFF. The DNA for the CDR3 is TGCGCCAGCAGCTTTTCAGGCTTTGAAGCTTTCTTT.

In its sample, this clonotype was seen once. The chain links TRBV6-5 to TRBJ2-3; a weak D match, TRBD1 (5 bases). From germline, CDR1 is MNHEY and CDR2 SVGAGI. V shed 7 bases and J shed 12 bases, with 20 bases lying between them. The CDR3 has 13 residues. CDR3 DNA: TGTGCCAGCACCAAGGGGCTTCGCTACCCCCAGTATTTT. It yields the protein CASTKGLRYPQYF.

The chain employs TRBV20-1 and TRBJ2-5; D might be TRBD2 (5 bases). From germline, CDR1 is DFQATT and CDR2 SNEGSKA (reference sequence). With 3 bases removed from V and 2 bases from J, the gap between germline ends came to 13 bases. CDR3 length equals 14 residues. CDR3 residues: CSASGTSLQETQYF. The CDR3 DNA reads TGCAGTGCTAGTGGAACTAGTTTACAAGAGACCCAGTACTTC.

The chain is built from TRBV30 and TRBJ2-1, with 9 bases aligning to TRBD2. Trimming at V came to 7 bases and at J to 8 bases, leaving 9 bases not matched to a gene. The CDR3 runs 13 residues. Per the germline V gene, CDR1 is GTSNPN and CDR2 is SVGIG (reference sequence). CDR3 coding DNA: TGTGCCTTGACTAGCGGTGGCTGGTATGAGCAGTTCTTC. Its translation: CALTSGGWYEQFF.

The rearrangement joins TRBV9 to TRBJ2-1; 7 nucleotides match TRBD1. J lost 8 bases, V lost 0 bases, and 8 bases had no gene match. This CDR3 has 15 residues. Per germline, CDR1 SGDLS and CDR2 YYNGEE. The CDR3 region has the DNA TGTGCCAGCAGCGTAGTAGGCAGGGGGTTTTATGAGCAGTTCTTC. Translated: CASSVVGRGFYEQFF. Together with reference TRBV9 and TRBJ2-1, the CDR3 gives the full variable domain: DSGVTQTPKHLITATGQRVTLRCSPRSGDLSVYWYQQSLDQGLQFLIQYYNGEERAKGNILERFSAQQFPDLHSELNLSSLELGDSALYFCASSVVGRGFYEQFFGPGTRLTVL.

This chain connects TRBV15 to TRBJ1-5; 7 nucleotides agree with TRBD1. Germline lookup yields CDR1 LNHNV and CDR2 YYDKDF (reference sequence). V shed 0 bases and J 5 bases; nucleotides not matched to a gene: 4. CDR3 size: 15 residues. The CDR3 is CATSRDWQGDQPQHF. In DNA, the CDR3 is TGTGCCACCAGCAGAGATTGGCAGGGGGATCAGCCCCAGCATTTT. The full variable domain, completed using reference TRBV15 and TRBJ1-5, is DAMVIQNPRYQVTQFGKPVTLSCSQTLNHNVMYWYQQKSSQAPKLLFHYYDKDFNNEADTPDNFQSRRPNTSFCFLDIRSPGLGDTAMYLCATSRDWQGDQPQHFGDGTRLSIL.

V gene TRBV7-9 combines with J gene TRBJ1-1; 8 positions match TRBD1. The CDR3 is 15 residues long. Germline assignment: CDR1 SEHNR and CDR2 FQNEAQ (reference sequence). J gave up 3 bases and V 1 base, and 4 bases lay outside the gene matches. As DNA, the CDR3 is TGTGCCAGCAGCTTAGTGCAGGGGGCGTACACTGAAGCTTTCTTT. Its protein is CASSLVQGAYTEAFF.

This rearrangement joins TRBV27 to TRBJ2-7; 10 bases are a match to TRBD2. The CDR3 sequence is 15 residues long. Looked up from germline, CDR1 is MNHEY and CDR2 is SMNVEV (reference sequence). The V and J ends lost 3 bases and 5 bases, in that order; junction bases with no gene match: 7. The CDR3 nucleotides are TGTGCCAGCAGTTTTTGGCTAGCGGGAGCCCACGAGCAGTACTTC. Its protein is CASSFWLAGAHEQYF.